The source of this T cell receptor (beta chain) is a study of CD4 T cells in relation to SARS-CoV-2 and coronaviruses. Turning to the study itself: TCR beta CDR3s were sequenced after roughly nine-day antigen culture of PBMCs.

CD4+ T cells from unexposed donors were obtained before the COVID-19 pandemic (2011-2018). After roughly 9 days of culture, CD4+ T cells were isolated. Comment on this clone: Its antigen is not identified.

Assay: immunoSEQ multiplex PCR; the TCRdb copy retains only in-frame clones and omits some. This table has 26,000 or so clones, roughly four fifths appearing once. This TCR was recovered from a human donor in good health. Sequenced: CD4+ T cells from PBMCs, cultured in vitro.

The CDR3 is CASSFSQALNYGYTF. In DNA, the CDR3 is TGTGCCAGTAGTTTCTCGCAGGCGCTTAACTATGGCTACACCTTC. This chain joins TRBV19 and TRBJ1-2; D call uncertain. CDR1 is LNHDA and CDR2 is SQIVND in the germline V gene (reference sequence). The CDR3 is 15 residues long. Trimming removed 5 bases at V and 1 base at J, with 14 bases between.